The rows below give T cell receptor beta chains drawn from one sample of a study of shared clonotypes between healthy human individuals. Repertoires were generated with immunoSEQ multiplex PCR, while TCRdb's copy carries only in-frame clones and drops some. Of almost 700,000 clones listed, about 90% are singletons. The sequenced sample consisted of naive CD8+ T cells sorted from blood. The receptors shown here come from a man aged 25-40 years in good health. CDR3s include the opening cysteine and the closing phenylalanine or tryptophan. A D gene is named only where the DNA matches it firmly. Clone size, where shown, is once, few, many, or a class for clones that have expanded.

>few|TRBV11-2|TRBJ2-7|-
CASSYQAYEQYF
TGTGCCAGCAGCTACCAGGCCTACGAGCAGTACTTC
>-|TRBV5-4|TRBJ2-2|-
CASSWGNTGELFF
TGTGCCAGCAGTTGGGGGAACACCGGGGAGCTGTTTTTT
>-|TRBV27|TRBJ1-5|TRBD1
CASSAGQFYSNQPQHF
TGTGCCAGCAGCGCGGGACAGTTTTATAGCAATCAGCCCCAGCATTTT
>-|TRBV4-1|TRBJ2-1|TRBD2
CASSYRLAGRDNEQFF
TGCGCCAGCAGCTATAGACTAGCGGGAAGGGACAATGAGCAGTTCTTC
>-|TRBV27|TRBJ2-7|-
CASSLRGPYEQYF
TGTGCCAGCAGTTTAAGGGGCCCCTACGAGCAGTACTTC
>few|TRBV25-1|TRBJ1-4|-
CASSQPGPNNEKLFF
TGTGCCAGCAGTCAGCCGGGCCCTAATAATGAAAAACTGTTTTTT
>-|TRBV25-1|TRBJ2-1|-
CASSVGPYNEQFF
TGTGCCAGCAGCGTGGGACCTTACAATGAGCAGTTCTTC
>-|TRBV15|TRBJ1-2|-
CATKQDHANYGYTF
TGTGCCACCAAACAGGACCACGCTAACTATGGCTACACCTTC
>-|TRBV7-9|TRBJ2-2|-
CASSPMSGPNTGELFF
TGTGCCAGCAGCCCGATGTCAGGGCCGAACACCGGGGAGCTGTTTTTT
>-|TRBV29-1|TRBJ2-7|TRBD2
CSVEDADSGSSYEQYF
TGCAGCGTTGAAGACGCTGATAGCGGGAGCTCCTACGAGCAGTACTTC
>-|TRBV10-2|TRBJ2-1|TRBD2
CASMGLAGLDTNEQFF
TGCGCCAGCATGGGACTAGCGGGATTAGACACTAATGAGCAGTTCTTC